This T cell receptor (beta chain) was obtained from a study of response to subunit inactivated influenza vaccine. Study observations and caveats: Seasonal influenza vaccination, on each occasion, was suggested by the authors to recruit few new T cells.

TCRdb re-analysed the RT-PCR reads in MiXCR, keeping a single row per CDR3 protein. The data contain some 850,000 distinct CDR3 sequences, about a fifth of them singletons. This clonotype was counted only a few times. Its target is unknown. The V gene's germline CDR1 is DFQATT and CDR2 SNEGSKA (reference sequence). V was trimmed by 5 bases and J by 5 bases, leaving 15 bases between them. The CDR3 has 13 residues. The sequence came from a man aged 50 to 59 who received an inactivated influenza vaccine. The starting material was PBMCs from blood, obtained 4 to 6 days after vaccination. The chain has TRBV20-1 and TRBJ2-5; tentative D call: TRBD2 (6 bases). For the CDR3, the DNA is TGCAGTGCTCCTCGTGGGGGGAGGGAGACCCAGTACTTC. Protein: CSAPRGGRETQYF.